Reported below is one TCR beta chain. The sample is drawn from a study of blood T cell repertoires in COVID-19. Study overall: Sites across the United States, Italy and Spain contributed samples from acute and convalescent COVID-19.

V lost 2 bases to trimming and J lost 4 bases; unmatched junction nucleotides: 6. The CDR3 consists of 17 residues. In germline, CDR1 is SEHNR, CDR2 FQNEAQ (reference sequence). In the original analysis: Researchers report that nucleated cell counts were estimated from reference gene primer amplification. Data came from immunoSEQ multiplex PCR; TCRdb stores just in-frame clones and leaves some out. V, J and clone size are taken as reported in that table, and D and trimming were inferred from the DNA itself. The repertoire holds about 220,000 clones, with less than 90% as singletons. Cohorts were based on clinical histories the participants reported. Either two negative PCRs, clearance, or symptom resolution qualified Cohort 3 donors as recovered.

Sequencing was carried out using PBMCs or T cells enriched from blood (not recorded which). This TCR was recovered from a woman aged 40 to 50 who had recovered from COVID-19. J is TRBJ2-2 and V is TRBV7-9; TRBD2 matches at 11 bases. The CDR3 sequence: CASSLRVLAGGTGELFF. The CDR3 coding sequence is TGTGCCAGCAGCTTAAGGGTGCTAGCGGGAGGCACCGGGGAGCTGTTTTTT.